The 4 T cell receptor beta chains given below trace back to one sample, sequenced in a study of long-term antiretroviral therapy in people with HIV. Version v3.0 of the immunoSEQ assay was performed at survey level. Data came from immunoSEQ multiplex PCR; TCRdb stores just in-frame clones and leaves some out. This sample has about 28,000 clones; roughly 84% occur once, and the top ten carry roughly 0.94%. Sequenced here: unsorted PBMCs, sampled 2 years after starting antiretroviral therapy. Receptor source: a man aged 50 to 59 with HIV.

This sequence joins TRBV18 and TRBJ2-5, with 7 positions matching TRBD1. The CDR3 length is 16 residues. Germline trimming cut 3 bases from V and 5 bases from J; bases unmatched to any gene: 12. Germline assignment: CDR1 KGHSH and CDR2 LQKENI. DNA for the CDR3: TGTGCCAGCTCACCCACAAGAGGGGGCGCGAGGGAGACCCAGTACTTC. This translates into CASSPTRGGARETQYF. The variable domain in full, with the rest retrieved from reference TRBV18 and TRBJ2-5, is NAGVMQNPRHLVRRRGQEARLRCSPMKGHSHVYWYRQLPEEGLKFMVYLQKENIIDESGMPKERFSAEFPKEGPSILRIQQVVRGDSAAYFCASSPTRGGARETQYFGPGTRLLVL.

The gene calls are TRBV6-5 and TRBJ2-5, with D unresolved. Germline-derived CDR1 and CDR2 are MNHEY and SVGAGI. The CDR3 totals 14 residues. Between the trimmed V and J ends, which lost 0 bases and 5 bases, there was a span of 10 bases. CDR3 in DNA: TGTGCCAGCAGTTACTCGGCCAGTGGGGAGACCCAGTACTTC. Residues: CASSYSASGETQYF.

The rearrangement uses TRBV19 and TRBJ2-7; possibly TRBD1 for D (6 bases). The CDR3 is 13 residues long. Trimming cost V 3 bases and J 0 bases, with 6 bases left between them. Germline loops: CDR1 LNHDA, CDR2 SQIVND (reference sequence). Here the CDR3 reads CASSMDSSYEQYF. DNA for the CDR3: TGTGCCAGTAGTATGGACAGCTCCTACGAGCAGTACTTC.

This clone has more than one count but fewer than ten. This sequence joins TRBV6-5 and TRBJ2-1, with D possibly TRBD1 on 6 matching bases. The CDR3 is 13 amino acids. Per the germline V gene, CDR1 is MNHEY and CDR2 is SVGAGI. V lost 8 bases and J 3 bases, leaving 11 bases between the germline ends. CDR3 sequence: CASEGHGYNEQFF. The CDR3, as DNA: TGTGCCAGCGAGGGACACGGCTACAATGAGCAGTTCTTC.